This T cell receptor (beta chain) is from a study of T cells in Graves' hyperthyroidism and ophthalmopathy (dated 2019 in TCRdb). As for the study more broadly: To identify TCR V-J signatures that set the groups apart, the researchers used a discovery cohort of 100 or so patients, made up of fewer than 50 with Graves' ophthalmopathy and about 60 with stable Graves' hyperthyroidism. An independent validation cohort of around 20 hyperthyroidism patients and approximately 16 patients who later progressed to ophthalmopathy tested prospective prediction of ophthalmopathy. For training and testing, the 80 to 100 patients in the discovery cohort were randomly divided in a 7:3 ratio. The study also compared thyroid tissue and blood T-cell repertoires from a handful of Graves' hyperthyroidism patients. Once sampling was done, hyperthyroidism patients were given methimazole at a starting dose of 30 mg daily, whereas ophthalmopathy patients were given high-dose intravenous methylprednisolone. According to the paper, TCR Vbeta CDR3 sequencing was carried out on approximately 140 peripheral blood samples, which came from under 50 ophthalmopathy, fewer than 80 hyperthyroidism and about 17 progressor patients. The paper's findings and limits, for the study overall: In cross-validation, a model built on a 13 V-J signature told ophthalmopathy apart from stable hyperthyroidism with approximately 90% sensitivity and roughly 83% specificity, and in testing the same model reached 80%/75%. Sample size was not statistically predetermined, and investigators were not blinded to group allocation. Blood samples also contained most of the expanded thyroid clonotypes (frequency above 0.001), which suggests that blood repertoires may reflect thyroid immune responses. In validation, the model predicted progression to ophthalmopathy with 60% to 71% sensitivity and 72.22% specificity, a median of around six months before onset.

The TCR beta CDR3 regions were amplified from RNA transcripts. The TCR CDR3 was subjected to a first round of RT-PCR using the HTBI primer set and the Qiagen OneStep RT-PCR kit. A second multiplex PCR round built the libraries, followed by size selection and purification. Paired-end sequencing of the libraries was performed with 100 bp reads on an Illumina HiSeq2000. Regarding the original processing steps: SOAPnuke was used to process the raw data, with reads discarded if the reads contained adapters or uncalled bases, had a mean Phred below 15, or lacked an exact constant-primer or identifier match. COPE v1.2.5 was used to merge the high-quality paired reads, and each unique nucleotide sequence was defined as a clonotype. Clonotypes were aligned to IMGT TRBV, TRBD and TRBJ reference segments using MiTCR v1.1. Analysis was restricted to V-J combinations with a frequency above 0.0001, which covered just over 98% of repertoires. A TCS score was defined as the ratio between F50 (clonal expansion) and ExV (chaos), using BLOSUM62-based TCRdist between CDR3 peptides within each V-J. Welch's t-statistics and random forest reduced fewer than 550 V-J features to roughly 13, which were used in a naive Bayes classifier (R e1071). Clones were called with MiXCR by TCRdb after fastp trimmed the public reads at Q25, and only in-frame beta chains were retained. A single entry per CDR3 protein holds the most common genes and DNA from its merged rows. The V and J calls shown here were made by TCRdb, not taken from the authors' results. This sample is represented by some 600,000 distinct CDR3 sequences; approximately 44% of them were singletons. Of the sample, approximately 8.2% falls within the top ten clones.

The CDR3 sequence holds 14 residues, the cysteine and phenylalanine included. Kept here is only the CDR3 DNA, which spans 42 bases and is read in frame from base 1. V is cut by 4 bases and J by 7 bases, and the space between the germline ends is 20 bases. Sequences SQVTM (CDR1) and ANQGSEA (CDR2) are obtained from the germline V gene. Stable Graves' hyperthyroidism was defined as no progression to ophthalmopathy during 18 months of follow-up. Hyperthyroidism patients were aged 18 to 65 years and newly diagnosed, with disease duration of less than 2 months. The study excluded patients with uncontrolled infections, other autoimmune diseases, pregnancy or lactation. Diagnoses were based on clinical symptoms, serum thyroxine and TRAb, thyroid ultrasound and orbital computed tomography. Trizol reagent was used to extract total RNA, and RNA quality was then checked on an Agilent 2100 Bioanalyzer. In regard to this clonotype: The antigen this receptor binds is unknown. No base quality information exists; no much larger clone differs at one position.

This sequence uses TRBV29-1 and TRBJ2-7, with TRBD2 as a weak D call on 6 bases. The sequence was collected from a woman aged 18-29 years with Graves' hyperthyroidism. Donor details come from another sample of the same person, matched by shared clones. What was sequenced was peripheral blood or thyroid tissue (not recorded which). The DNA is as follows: TGCAGCGTTGCAGGGACTTTTGGTTCCTTAGAGCAGTACTTC. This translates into CSVAGTFGSLEQYF.